This TCR beta chain is from a study of memory CD4+ T cells and cytomegalovirus serostatus. The protocol was immunoSEQ multiplex PCR, while the TCRdb copy is restricted to in-frame clones and leaves out a portion. The sample contains some 52,000 clones, around three quarters of which appear only once. The CDR3 runs to 12 residues. CDR1 and CDR2 from the germline V gene are SQVTM and ANQGSEA. V was cut by 3 bases and J by 5 bases, with 10 bases left in between. The sort gate was single viable CD3+CD4+CD8-CD45RO+ cells for memory CD4+ T cells. CD4+ T cells were isolated by positive magnetic selection. This receptor was identified in an adult in good health and CMV-seronegative. Sequencing input: memory CD4+ T cells from blood. The gene calls are TRBV29-1 and TRBJ1-1; a possible D gene is TRBD1 (5 bases). Written as DNA, the CDR3 is TGCAGCGTTGAGCCAGGGAGAACTGAAGCTTTCTTT. This encodes CSVEPGRTEAFF. Combining the CDR3 with reference TRBV29-1 and TRBJ1-1 gives the whole variable domain SAVISQKPSRDICQRGTSLTIQCQVDSQVTMMFWYRQQPGQSLTLIATANQGSEATYESGFVIDKFPISRPNLTFSTLTVSNMSPEDSSIYLCSVEPGRTEAFFGQGTRLTVV.